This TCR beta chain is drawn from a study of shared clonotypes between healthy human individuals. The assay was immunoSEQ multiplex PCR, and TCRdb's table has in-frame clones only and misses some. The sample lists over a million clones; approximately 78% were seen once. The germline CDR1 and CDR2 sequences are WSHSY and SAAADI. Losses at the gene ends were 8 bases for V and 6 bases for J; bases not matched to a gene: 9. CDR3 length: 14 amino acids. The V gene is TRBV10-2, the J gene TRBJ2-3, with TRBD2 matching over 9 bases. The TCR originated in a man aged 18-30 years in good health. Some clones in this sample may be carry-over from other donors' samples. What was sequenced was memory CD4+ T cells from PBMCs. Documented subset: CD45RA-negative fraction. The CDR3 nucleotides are TGCGCCAGCGGACGGCGGGAGGGCCGGGATACGCAGTATTTT. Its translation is CASGRREGRDTQYF.